This TCR beta chain was identified in a study of CD8 T cells in Susac syndrome. With random hexamers, reverse transcription was performed on about 0.5 to 1 ug of RNA. Via MiXCR, TCRdb re-called the immunoSEQ multiplex PCR reads, giving one row per CDR3 protein. The sample has approximately 120,000 distinct CDR3 sequences, roughly 96% seen once. This clonotype was recorded a few times. The CDR3 is 12 residues long. Germline V gene sequence: CDR1 MDHEN, CDR2 SYDVKM. V lost 5 bases and J 1 base, leaving 2 bases between the germline ends. This sequence joins TRBV28 and TRBJ2-2; D unclear. Material: CD4+ T cells from PBMCs. The origin of this receptor is a human donor in good health. CDR3 nucleotides: TGTGCCAGCAGTGAGAACACCGGGGAGCTGTTTTTT. Translation: CASSENTGELFF.